Each of the 27 T cell receptor beta chains below was sequenced from the same sample in a study of T cell responses to AZD1222 COVID-19 vaccine. Some clones are missing from TCRdb's copy, which holds only in-frame ones; the method was immunoSEQ multiplex PCR. The data contain under 200,000 clones, around nine tenths of them singletons. Source: peripheral blood, taken 28 days after the second dose of the MenACWY control vaccine. All receptors derive from an adult who received the MenACWY meningococcal vaccine as a control.

This chain joins TRBV7-3 and TRBJ2-1; 7 nucleotides agree with TRBD2. This CDR3 comprises 14 residues. The V and J ends lost 2 bases and 5 bases, in that order; junction bases with no gene match: 3. CDR1 and CDR2 from the germline V gene are SGHTA and FQGTGA. The CDR3 spells CASSLGGRDNEQFF. The CDR3 nucleotides read TGTGCCAGCAGCTTAGGTGGGAGGGACAATGAGCAGTTCTTC.

The rearrangement links TRBV28 to TRBJ1-5; 7 bases match TRBD1. After removal of 4 bases from V and 3 bases from J, the junction contained 12 bases not matched to a gene. The CDR3 covers 17 residues. CDR1 is MDHEN and CDR2 is SYDVKM in the germline V gene. CDR3 DNA: TGTGCCAGCAGTTCCGGACAGGCGTTCACAATCAATCAGCCCCAGCATTTT. It encodes CASSSGQAFTINQPQHF.

The CDR3 sequence: CATQQGALTYEQYF. For the CDR3, the DNA is TGTGCCACTCAACAGGGAGCTCTGACCTACGAGCAGTACTTC. This rearrangement joins TRBV27 to TRBJ2-7, with D possibly TRBD1 on 6 matching bases. Germline CDR1 reads MNHEY; CDR2 reads SMNVEV (reference sequence). There are 14 residues in the CDR3. The V end was cut by 10 bases, the J end by 2 bases, with 18 bases between.

The chain carries TRBV6-5 and TRBJ2-7, with 9 bases identical to TRBD1. J was trimmed by 2 bases and V by 8 bases; bases with no gene match: 4. This CDR3 region has 13 residues. Looked up from germline, CDR1 is MNHEY and CDR2 is SVGAGI. CDR3 loop: CASGTGNPYEQYF. Here the CDR3 DNA reads TGTGCCAGCGGGACAGGGAACCCCTACGAGCAGTACTTC.

CDR3 region: CATSDQGRKADTQYF. The CDR3 region has the DNA TGTGCCACCAGTGATCAGGGCCGGAAGGCAGATACGCAGTATTTT. The rearrangement joins TRBV24-1 to TRBJ2-3; maybe TRBD1 (5 bases). Trimming stripped 3 bases from V and 4 bases from J, with 13 bases between. Per the germline V gene, CDR1 is KGHDR and CDR2 is SFDVKD. This CDR3 is built from 15 residues.

This chain links TRBV12-3 or TRBV12-4 with TRBJ2-1; 7 nucleotides agree with TRBD1. This CDR3 is 12 amino acids long. The junction had 4 bases not matched to a gene; V was cut back by 8 bases and J by 6 bases. CDR3 amino acids: CASSTGANEQFF. CDR3 sequence (DNA): TGTGCCAGCTCCACAGGGGCCAATGAGCAGTTCTTC.

The chain uses TRBV10-3 and TRBJ1-2, with 8 bases that match TRBD1. The CDR3 is 13 residues long. The germline V gene has CDR1 ENHRY and CDR2 SYGVKD. Trimming at V came to 6 bases and at J to 2 bases, leaving 2 bases not matched to a gene. The CDR3 loop is CAISDRGNYGYTF. The CDR3 coding sequence is TGTGCCATCAGCGACAGGGGCAACTATGGCTACACCTTC.

This rearrangement joins TRBV18 to TRBJ1-4, with 9 bases identical to TRBD1. There are 17 residues in the CDR3. The trim removed 3 bases at V and 8 bases at J, leaving 13 bases unmatched. CDR1 and CDR2 (germline): KGHSH, LQKENI. CDR3 residues: CASSPGQGYGAQEKLFF. The CDR3 DNA follows: TGTGCCAGCTCACCGGGACAGGGCTACGGAGCTCAGGAAAAACTGTTTTTT.

CDR3 nucleotides: TGTGCCACCAGTGACTTAGAAGACAGGCCCCGAAACACCATATATTTT. It is translated as CATSDLEDRPRNTIYF. This rearrangement joins TRBV24-1 to TRBJ1-3, with D maybe TRBD1 (6 bases). V lost 4 bases and J lost 5, with 17 bases in between. The CDR3 is 16 residues long. Per germline, CDR1 KGHDR and CDR2 SFDVKD.

V gene TRBV30 combines with J gene TRBJ1-1; weak D call: TRBD1 (5 bases). CDR1 and CDR2 (germline): GTSNPN, SVGIG (reference sequence). This CDR3 region has 14 residues. V dropped 2 bases and J dropped 1 base, with 11 bases sitting between them. CDR3 in amino acids: CAWSLLGRNTEAFF. The DNA of the CDR3 is TGTGCCTGGAGTCTCCTGGGGCGGAACACTGAAGCTTTCTTT.

The genes are TRBV28 and TRBJ1-5; TRBD1 is a possible D gene (6 bases). Trimming cost V 7 bases and J 5 bases, with 18 bases left between them. The CDR3 is 15 residues long. The germline gives CDR1 MDHEN, CDR2 SYDVKM. CDR3 sequence reads: CASTAPRGEHQPQHF. CDR3 bases: TGTGCCAGCACCGCCCCAAGGGGGGAGCATCAGCCCCAGCATTTT.

V is TRBV5-6 and J is TRBJ1-2; D remains unclear. The V gene lost 1 base and the J gene lost 5 bases, with 9 bases spanning the gap. From germline, CDR1 is SGHDT and CDR2 YYEEEE. The CDR3 length is 13 residues. The CDR3 loop reads CASSLSEGYGYTF. DNA for the CDR3: TGTGCCAGCAGCTTGAGTGAAGGGTATGGCTACACCTTC. Supplemented by reference TRBV5-6 and TRBJ1-2, the full variable domain reads DAGVTQSPTHLIKTRGQQVTLRCSPKSGHDTVSWYQQALGQGPQFIFQYYEEEERQRGNFPDRFSGHQFPNYSSELNVNALLLGDSALYLCASSLSEGYGYTFGSGTRLTVV.

The CDR3 nucleotides are TGTGCCAGTCTCATCCATCAGGGCAAGCCCCAGCATTTT. Protein sequence: CASLIHQGKPQHF. This chain connects TRBV6-5 to TRBJ1-5; D possibly corresponds to TRBD1 (5 bases). Looked up from germline, CDR1 is MNHEY and CDR2 is SVGAGI. V lost 9 bases to trimming and J lost 8 bases, with 17 bases between them. The CDR3 runs 13 residues.

The DNA for the CDR3 is TGTGCCAGCAGTTCCCAGACTACGAGGGTAACTAATGAAAAACTGTTTTTT. Translated: CASSSQTTRVTNEKLFF. The chain uses TRBV28 and TRBJ1-4; D unclear. The V gene's germline CDR1 is MDHEN and CDR2 SYDVKM. The CDR3 runs to 17 residues. The V and J ends lost 4 bases and 1 base respectively, with 16 bases between them.

The rearrangement joins TRBV11-3 to TRBJ2-7, with D possibly matching TRBD2 (5 bases). This CDR3 is 15 amino acids long. V dropped 0 bases and J dropped 7 bases, with 16 bases sitting between them. Germline values: CDR1 SGHNT, CDR2 YENEEA. The CDR3 reads CASSLDLQVAREQYF. The CDR3 nucleotides read TGTGCCAGCAGCTTAGATCTCCAGGTAGCGAGGGAGCAGTACTTC.

The chain combines TRBV6-2 or TRBV6-3 with TRBJ2-7; the match to TRBD2 covers 8 bases. CDR1 and CDR2 (germline): MNHEY, SVGEGT. The CDR3 has 16 amino acids. V lost 6 bases to trimming and J lost 0 bases; unmatched junction nucleotides: 10. CDR3 sequence (DNA): TGTGCCAGCAGCTCCAGACTAGCGATCAACTCCTACGAGCAGTACTTC. Translation: CASSSRLAINSYEQYF.

The CDR3: CASSETSGNTGELFF. The CDR3 DNA reads as TGTGCCAGCAGCGAGACTAGCGGGAACACCGGGGAGCTGTTTTTT. The chain recombines TRBV9 with TRBJ2-2; 9 bases map to TRBD2. This CDR3 spans 15 amino acids. The V and J ends lost 3 bases and 1 base, in that order; junction bases with no gene match: 1. Per germline, CDR1 SGDLS and CDR2 YYNGEE.

The chain carries TRBV2 and TRBJ1-5; D is unresolved. The germline V and J ends were trimmed by 4 bases and 4 bases, with 14 bases remaining between them. The CDR3 is 15 residues long. Per the germline V gene, CDR1 is SNHLY and CDR2 is FYNNEI. CDR3: CASSGGGSSNQPQHF. The CDR3 nucleotides read TGTGCCAGCAGTGGAGGTGGCAGTTCTAATCAGCCCCAGCATTTT.

This chain connects TRBV14 to TRBJ2-7; the match to TRBD2 covers 15 bases. Germline values: CDR1 SGHDN, CDR2 FVKESK. This CDR3 comprises 19 residues. V lost 0 bases and J lost 3; bases outside the gene matches: 9. Here the CDR3 DNA reads TGTGCCAGCAGCCAAGAACCCTGGACTAGCGGGAGGGCCCTCTACGAGCAGTACTTC. Its protein product is CASSQEPWTSGRALYEQYF.

J is TRBJ2-1 and V is TRBV19; no clear D gene. V gave up 0 bases and J gave up 0 bases, with 6 bases separating them. This CDR3 region has 15 residues. Germline V gives CDR1 LNHDA, CDR2 SQIVND (reference sequence). CDR3 nucleotide sequence: TGTGCCAGTAGTATAGAGGCGAGCTCCTACAATGAGCAGTTCTTC. Translating it yields CASSIEASSYNEQFF. Based on the CDR3 plus reference TRBV19 and TRBJ2-1, the full variable domain is DGGITQSPKYLFRKEGQNVTLSCEQNLNHDAMYWYRQDPGQGLRLIYYSQIVNDFQKGDIAEGYSVSREKKESFPLTVTSAQKNPTAFYLCASSIEASSYNEQFFGPGTRLTVL.

This chain connects TRBV19 to TRBJ2-3; 8 nucleotides agree with TRBD2. The ends lost 3 bases at V and 2 bases at J; junction bases unmatched: 4. CDR1 and CDR2 (germline): LNHDA, SQIVND (reference sequence). The CDR3 is 15 residues long. CDR3 coding DNA: TGTGCCAGTAGTATTCAAGCGGGGGACACAGATACGCAGTATTTT. This codes for CASSIQAGDTDTQYF.

This clone has just one count. The genes are TRBV10-3 and TRBJ2-2; no firm D call. This CDR3 is 14 amino acids long. The V gene lost 7 bases and the J gene lost 1 base, with 10 bases spanning the gap. The germline V gene encodes CDR1 ENHRY and CDR2 SYGVKD. CDR3 region: CAIKYNQNTGELFF. The CDR3 DNA follows: TGTGCCATCAAATACAACCAGAACACCGGGGAGCTGTTTTTT.

The genes are TRBV10-3 and TRBJ1-3; a possible D gene is TRBD1 (6 bases). Trimming cost V 6 bases and J 2 bases, with 14 bases left between them. There are 15 residues in the CDR3. Looked up from germline, CDR1 is ENHRY and CDR2 is SYGVKD. CDR3 in DNA: TGTGCCATCAGCCTTCTCGGACAGCCTGGAAACACCATATATTTT. Its translation: CAISLLGQPGNTIYF.

The chain employs TRBV19 and TRBJ1-5, with TRBD1 matching over 7 bases. CDR3 size: 16 residues. The J segment lost 3 bases and the V segment lost 3 bases, leaving 8 bases of the junction unmatched. Germline V gene sequence: CDR1 LNHDA, CDR2 SQIVND (reference sequence). CDR3 sequence reads: CASSISVGGYNQPQHF. The CDR3 DNA reads TGTGCCAGTAGTATCAGTGTAGGGGGCTACAATCAGCCCCAGCATTTT.

The chain carries TRBV19 and TRBJ2-5, with D hard to call. V lost 6 bases to trimming and J lost 2 bases, with 19 bases between them. Germline V gene lookup returns CDR1 LNHDA and CDR2 SQIVND (reference sequence). The length of the CDR3 is 16 residues. The CDR3 bases are TGTGCCAGTAGCTACCGTGGGTCGGAGTCTCAAGAGACCCAGTACTTC. Amino acid sequence: CASSYRGSESQETQYF.

The chain employs TRBV12-3 or TRBV12-4 and TRBJ1-1; D remains unclear. The V and J ends lost 0 bases and 5 bases respectively, with 7 bases between them. The CDR3 is made up of 13 amino acids. CDR3 sequence reads: CASSLAVGTEAFF. The CDR3 nucleotides read TGTGCCAGCAGTTTAGCGGTGGGGACTGAAGCTTTCTTT.

The chain is built from TRBV3-1 (or the pseudogene TRBV3-2) and TRBJ2-1; TRBD2 matches at 14 bases. The V gene end was trimmed by 4 bases and the J gene end by 10 bases; junction bases not matched to a gene: 6. This CDR3 has 15 residues. The V gene's germline CDR1 is LGHDT and CDR2 YNNKEL (reference sequence). The CDR3 spells CASSRGLAGAREQFF. The DNA for the CDR3 is TGTGCCAGCAGCCGGGGACTAGCGGGAGCCCGCGAGCAGTTCTTC.